The T cell receptor (beta chain) under discussion was sequenced for a study of cytomegalovirus exposure and HLA in healthy donors. About the research overall: Sequencing of 150 million to 200 million T cells in an earlier analysis found 100 million to 140 million unique TCR beta sequences.

The PCR had 60 Vbeta and 13 Jbeta primers. Using immunoSEQ multiplex PCR, the repertoire was profiled, and TCRdb retains in-frame clones only, with some absent. The sample holds 90,000 to 120,000 clones, around 80% seen once. Germline V gene lookup returns CDR1 SQVTM and CDR2 ANQGSEA. Trimming shortened V by 4 bases and J by 7 bases, and 8 bases separated the two germline ends. The CDR3 consists of 10 residues. The rearrangement links TRBV29-1 to TRBJ2-7, with D unclear. The sequenced material came from PBMCs. The TCR comes from a man aged 25 to 45 in good health and CMV-seropositive. CDR3 residues: CSVGSEEQYF. The DNA of the CDR3 is TGCAGCGTTGGTTCGGAGGAGCAGTACTTC.